These T cell receptor beta chains were read from a single sample in a study of cytomegalovirus exposure and HLA in healthy donors. Some clones are missing from TCRdb's copy, which holds only in-frame ones; the method was immunoSEQ multiplex PCR. The data contain more than 65,000 clones, roughly 80% of them singletons. The source material was PBMCs. The receptors stem from a woman aged 35 to 49 in good health and CMV-seropositive. Both conserved end residues are part of each CDR3. D genes are given only for firm matches. Rows give clone size only sometimes, using once, few, many, or a class for an expanded clone.

few,TRBV5-6,.,TRBJ2-7,CASSLAGRGSSYEQYF,TGTGCCAGCAGCTTGGCCGGGCGGGGTTCCTCCTACGAGCAGTACTTC
.,TRBV2,.,TRBJ1-1,CASLFRGGNTEAFF,TGTGCCAGCTTATTCCGGGGGGGCAACACTGAAGCTTTCTTT
.,TRBV14,.,TRBJ2-1,CASSQDETDSYNEQFF,TGTGCCAGCAGCCAAGACGAGACAGATTCCTACAATGAGCAGTTCTTC
few,TRBV6-1,.,TRBJ1-2,CATLSEGVYGYTF,TGTGCCACCTTATCCGAGGGGGTCTATGGCTACACCTTC
.,TRBV6-4,TRBD1,TRBJ1-1,CASRETGGKSTEAFF,TGTGCCAGCAGGGAAACAGGGGGTAAGAGCACTGAAGCTTTCTTT
.,TRBV14,TRBD2,TRBJ2-1,CASSQLPSGSSYNEQFF,TGTGCCAGCAGCCAACTACCTAGCGGTAGCTCCTACAATGAGCAGTTCTTC
.,TRBV30,TRBD2,TRBJ2-4,CAWSVGAGGQNIQYF,TGTGCCTGGAGCGTCGGAGCGGGGGGCCAAAACATTCAGTACTTC
.,TRBV27,TRBD2,TRBJ2-3,CASSFHGLAGTDTQYF,TGTGCCAGCAGTTTCCATGGACTAGCGGGGACAGATACGCAGTATTTT
few,TRBV7-6,TRBD1,TRBJ1-1,CASSLTGEITEAFF,TGTGCCAGCAGCTTAACAGGGGAGATCACTGAAGCTTTCTTT
.,TRBV28,TRBD1,TRBJ1-1,CASSLGQTNTEAFF,TGTGCCAGCAGTTTGGGACAGACGAACACTGAAGCTTTCTTT
once,TRBV6-5,.,TRBJ2-3,CASRSSTDTQYF,TGTGCCAGCAGATCTAGCACAGATACGCAGTATTTT
few,TRBV6-1,.,TRBJ2-1,CASTVGVGEQFF,TGTGCCAGCACGGTCGGGGTCGGTGAGCAGTTCTTC